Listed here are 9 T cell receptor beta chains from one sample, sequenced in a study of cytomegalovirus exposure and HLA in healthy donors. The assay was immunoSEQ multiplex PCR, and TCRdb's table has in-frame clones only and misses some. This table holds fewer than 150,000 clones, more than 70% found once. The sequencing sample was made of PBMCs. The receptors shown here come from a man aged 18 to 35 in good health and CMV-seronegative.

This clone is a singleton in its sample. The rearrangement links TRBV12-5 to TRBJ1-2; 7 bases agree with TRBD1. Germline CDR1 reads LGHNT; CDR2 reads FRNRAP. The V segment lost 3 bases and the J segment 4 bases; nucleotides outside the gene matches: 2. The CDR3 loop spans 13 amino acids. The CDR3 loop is CASGLQGSYGYTF. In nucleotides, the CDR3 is TGTGCTAGTGGTTTACAGGGGTCCTATGGCTACACCTTC.

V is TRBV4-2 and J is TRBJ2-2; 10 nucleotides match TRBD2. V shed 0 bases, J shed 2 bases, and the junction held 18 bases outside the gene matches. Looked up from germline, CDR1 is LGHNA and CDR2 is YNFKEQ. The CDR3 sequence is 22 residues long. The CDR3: CASSQEATRGVPSGSNTGELFF. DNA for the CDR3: TGTGCCAGCAGCCAAGAGGCAACAAGAGGAGTTCCTAGCGGGAGCAACACCGGGGAGCTGTTTTTT.

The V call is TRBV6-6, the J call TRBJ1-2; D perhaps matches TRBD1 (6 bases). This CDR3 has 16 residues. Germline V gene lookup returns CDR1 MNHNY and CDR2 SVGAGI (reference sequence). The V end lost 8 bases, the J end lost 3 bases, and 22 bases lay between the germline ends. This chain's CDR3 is CASVGVTGFFDYGYTF. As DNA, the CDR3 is TGTGCCAGCGTAGGCGTAACAGGGTTTTTCGACTATGGCTACACCTTC.

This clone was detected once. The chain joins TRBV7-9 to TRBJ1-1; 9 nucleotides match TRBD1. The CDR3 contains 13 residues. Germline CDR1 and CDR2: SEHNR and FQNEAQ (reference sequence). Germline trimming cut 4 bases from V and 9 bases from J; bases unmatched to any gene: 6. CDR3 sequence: CASSWINRGQAFF. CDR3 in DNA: TGTGCCAGCAGCTGGATAAACAGGGGGCAAGCTTTCTTT.

The CDR3 spells CASRRPSGSSLDTQYF. The CDR3 region has the DNA TGTGCCAGCAGACGACCTAGCGGGAGTTCCCTAGATACGCAGTATTTT. The genes are TRBV7-2 and TRBJ2-3, with 10 bases aligning to TRBD2. CDR3 size: 16 residues. The germline V gene has CDR1 SGHTA and CDR2 FQGNSA. Unmatched junction bases numbered 11, after V lost 6 bases and J lost 5 bases.

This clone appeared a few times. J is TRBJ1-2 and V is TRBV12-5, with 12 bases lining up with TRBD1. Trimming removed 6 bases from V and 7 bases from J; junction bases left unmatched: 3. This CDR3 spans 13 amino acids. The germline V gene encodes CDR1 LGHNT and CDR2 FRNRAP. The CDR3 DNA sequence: TGTGCTAGTGGCTGGGACAGGGGGCTTGGCTACACCTTC. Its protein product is CASGWDRGLGYTF.

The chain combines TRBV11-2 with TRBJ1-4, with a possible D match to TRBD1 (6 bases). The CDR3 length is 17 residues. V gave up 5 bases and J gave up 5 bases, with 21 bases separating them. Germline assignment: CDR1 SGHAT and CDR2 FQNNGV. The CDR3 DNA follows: TGTGCCAGCAGCGCGCATGTGGGGACAAGGAGGAATGAAAAACTGTTTTTT. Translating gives CASSAHVGTRRNEKLFF.

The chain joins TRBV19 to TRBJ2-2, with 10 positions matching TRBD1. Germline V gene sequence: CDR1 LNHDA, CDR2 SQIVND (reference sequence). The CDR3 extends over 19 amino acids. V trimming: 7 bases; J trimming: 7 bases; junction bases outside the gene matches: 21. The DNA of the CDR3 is TGTGCCAGTACCTCAAATCGGGCCGACAGGGGGCTTCGGGTCGGGGAGCTGTTTTTT. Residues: CASTSNRADRGLRVGELFF.

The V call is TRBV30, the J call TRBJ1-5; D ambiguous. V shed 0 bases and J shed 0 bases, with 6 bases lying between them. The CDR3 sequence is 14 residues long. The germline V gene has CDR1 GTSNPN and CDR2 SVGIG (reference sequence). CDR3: CAWSVVSSNQPQHF. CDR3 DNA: TGTGCCTGGAGTGTTGTCAGTAGCAATCAGCCCCAGCATTTT.